The sample holds a few counts of the clone carrying this T cell receptor beta chain. Its antigen is still unknown. The source of the sample is a study of response to subunit inactivated influenza vaccine. General study results and limits: Authors proposed each seasonal influenza vaccination draws in few new T cells.

TCRdb re-derived calls from the RT-PCR reads in MiXCR, one entry per CDR3 protein. The sample carries 630,000 or so distinct CDR3 sequences, around 16% recorded once. This CDR3 is built from 13 residues. V lost 6 bases, J lost 3 bases, and 5 bases stayed unmatched. Germline CDR1 SGHKS, CDR2 YYEKEE (reference sequence). The sequence derives from a man between 45 and 60 years old who received an inactivated influenza vaccine. The V call is TRBV5-5, the J call TRBJ2-7, with TRBD1 matching 8 bases. This specimen was PBMCs from blood, taken 11 to 12 days after vaccination. The CDR3 coding sequence is TGTGCCAGCATCGCGGACAGGGACTACGAGCAGTACTTC. It translates to CASIADRDYEQYF.